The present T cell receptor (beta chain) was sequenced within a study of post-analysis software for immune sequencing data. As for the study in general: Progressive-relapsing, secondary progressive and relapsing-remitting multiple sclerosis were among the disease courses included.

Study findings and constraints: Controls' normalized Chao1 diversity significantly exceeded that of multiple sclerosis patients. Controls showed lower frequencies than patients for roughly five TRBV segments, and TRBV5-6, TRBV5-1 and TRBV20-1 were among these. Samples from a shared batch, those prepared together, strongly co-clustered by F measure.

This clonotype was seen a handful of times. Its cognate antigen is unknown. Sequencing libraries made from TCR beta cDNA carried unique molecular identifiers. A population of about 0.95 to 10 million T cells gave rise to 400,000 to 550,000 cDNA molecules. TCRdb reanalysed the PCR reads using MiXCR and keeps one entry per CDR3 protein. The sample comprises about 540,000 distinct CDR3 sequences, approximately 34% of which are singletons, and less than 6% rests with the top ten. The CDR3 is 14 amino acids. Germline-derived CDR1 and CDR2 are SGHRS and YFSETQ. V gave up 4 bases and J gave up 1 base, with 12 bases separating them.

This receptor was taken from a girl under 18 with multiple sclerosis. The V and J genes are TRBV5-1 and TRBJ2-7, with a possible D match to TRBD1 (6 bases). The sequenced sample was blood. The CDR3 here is CASSPRTDSYEQYF. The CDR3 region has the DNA TGCGCCAGCAGCCCCCGGACAGATTCCTACGAGCAGTACTTC. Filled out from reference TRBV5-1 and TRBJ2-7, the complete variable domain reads KAGVTQTPRYLIKTRGQQVTLSCSPISGHRSVSWYQQTPGQGLQFLFEYFSETQRNKGNFPGRFSGRQFSNSRSEMNVSTLELGDSALYLCASSPRTDSYEQYFGPGTRLTVT.